Sequencing of this TCR beta chain was carried out in a study of T cell repertoires in cytomegalovirus infection (dated by TCRdb to between 2017 and 2020). At the level of the whole study: The HLA type of each donor mattered for the analysis, because public TCR beta signatures pointed to carriage of CMV infection along with the matching HLA type. General findings and caveats noted by the study authors: In the ex vivo response, HLA-C-restricted CMV-specific TCR beta clonotypes were dominant, and in two of eight donors the single most frequent clonotype came from this HLA-C-restricted group. Carriers of CMV infection plus the relevant HLA type were discriminated by the cumulative frequency of public TCR beta family members in the study cohort and in an independent roughly 370-donor cohort.

This clonotype showed up many times. Its antigen is still unknown. One base away there is no much larger clone; base qualities are not given. Sequencing was carried out with an Illumina HiSeq 1500. In-frame beta chains were kept once TCRdb had trimmed the public reads at Q25 with fastp and called clones with MiXCR. Duplicate CDR3 protein sequences are folded into a single record with the most common DNA and genes. The sample includes 200,000 to 300,000 distinct CDR3 sequences, with 8% to 9.5% observed a single time. The ten largest make up over 12% of the sample. The receptor was derived from a human donor in good health (CMV status not recorded). Some clones in this sample may be carry-over from other donors' samples. The sequenced sample was PBMCs.

The CDR3 region has the sequence CSAVVLGQGTMNTEAFF. The DNA reads TGCAGTGCTGTGGTTCTCGGACAGGGGACAATGAACACTGAAGCTTTCTTT. The sequence is built from TRBV20-1 and TRBJ1-1; TRBD1 aligns with 9 central bases. From the cysteine up to the phenylalanine, the CDR3 has a length of 17 residues. This entry keeps only the CDR3 DNA: 51 bases, framed from base 1. Relative to germline, V is missing 5 bases and J is missing 0 bases, with 13 bases of the junction outside any gene match. The germline V gene (reference sequence) yields DFQATT for CDR1 and SNEGSKA for CDR2.